The 32 T cell receptor beta chains presented below share a single source sample, sequenced in a study of blood T cell repertoires in COVID-19. Sequencing used immunoSEQ multiplex PCR; TCRdb keeps in-frame clones, though not all of them. The sample holds 100,000 to 150,000 clones, 85% seen once. Sequencing was carried out using peripheral blood. All receptors come from a man older than 75 with active or convalescent COVID-19.

The chain recombines TRBV18 with TRBJ2-7; unclear D gene. Per germline, CDR1 KGHSH and CDR2 LQKENI. The CDR3 covers 15 residues. The ends were cut back, 1 base at V and 7 bases at J, with 17 bases in the middle. This CDR3 is CASSPLQGGPWEQYF. As DNA, the CDR3 is TGTGCCAGCTCACCACTACAAGGTGGGCCGTGGGAGCAGTACTTC.

This clone was seen a few times. The same CDR3 can be traced to other DNA sequences in this sample. The chain joins TRBV5-5 to TRBJ2-3, with TRBD1 identical over 10 bases. Unmatched junction bases numbered 4, after V lost 4 bases and J lost 5 bases. The CDR3 extends over 14 amino acids. Looked up from germline, CDR1 is SGHKS and CDR2 is YYEKEE (reference sequence). This chain's CDR3 is CASSRGQGKDTQYF. The CDR3 DNA reads as TGTGCCAGCAGCCGGGGACAGGGGAAAGATACGCAGTATTTT.

V gene TRBV5-5 combines with J gene TRBJ2-7; D is uncertain. Per germline, CDR1 SGHKS and CDR2 YYEKEE (reference sequence). This CDR3 is 14 amino acids long. V was trimmed by 3 bases and J by 2 bases, leaving 12 bases between them. The CDR3 is CASSSVSEAYEQYF. DNA for the CDR3: TGTGCCAGCAGCTCAGTATCAGAAGCCTACGAGCAGTACTTC.

V gene TRBV25-1 combines with J gene TRBJ2-3; TRBD1 might be the D (6 bases). V lost 7 bases, J lost 2 bases, and 19 bases lay in between. CDR1 MGHDK and CDR2 SYGVNS come from the germline V gene. CDR3 length: 16 amino acids. The CDR3 nucleotides read TGTGCCAGCACCAACCCATGGGGGCAGCTCACAGATACGCAGTATTTT. It is translated as CASTNPWGQLTDTQYF.

The chain couples TRBV5-5 to TRBJ1-2; weak D call: TRBD1 (5 bases). Germline V gene lookup returns CDR1 SGHKS and CDR2 YYEKEE (reference sequence). This CDR3 has 13 amino acids. V shed 0 bases and J shed 6 bases, with 9 bases lying between them. The CDR3 protein is CASSLGAGNGYTF. CDR3 DNA: TGTGCCAGCAGCTTGGGGGCAGGGAATGGCTACACCTTC.

This chain uses TRBV4-1 with TRBJ1-1; D uncertain. The CDR3 is 14 amino acids. The germline V gene has CDR1 MGHRA and CDR2 YSYEKL. The germline V and J ends were trimmed by 4 bases and 1 base, with 10 bases remaining between them. The CDR3 coding sequence is TGCGCCAGCAGCCTCCCAACAGAGAACACTGAAGCTTTCTTT. This translates into CASSLPTENTEAFF.

The genes are TRBV24-1 and TRBJ2-5; 7 bases fit TRBD1. CDR3 length equals 16 residues. The germline gives CDR1 KGHDR, CDR2 SFDVKD. V gave up 4 bases and J gave up 5 bases; unmatched junction bases: 12. The CDR3 loop reads CATSEVTGYNVETQYF. The CDR3 DNA sequence: TGTGCCACCAGTGAGGTGACAGGGTATAATGTGGAGACCCAGTACTTC.

The chain uses TRBV27 and TRBJ2-7, with D perhaps TRBD2 (6 bases). Germline-derived CDR1 and CDR2 are MNHEY and SMNVEV (reference sequence). V was trimmed by 5 bases and J by 4 bases, leaving 15 bases between them. The CDR3 sequence is 14 residues long. The CDR3 loop is CASSPLAGRYEQYF. For the CDR3, the DNA is TGTGCCAGCAGTCCTCTGGCGGGAAGGTACGAGCAGTACTTC.

The chain carries TRBV15 and TRBJ1-3, with a possible D match to TRBD1 (6 bases). Germline CDR1 and CDR2: LNHNV and YYDKDF (reference sequence). The CDR3 is 15 residues long. V was shortened by 1 base and J by 3 bases, with 10 bases between the two germline ends. CDR3 region: CATSRGGQDGNTIYF. The CDR3 DNA reads as TGTGCCACCAGCAGAGGGGGACAAGATGGAAACACCATATATTTT. Filled out from reference TRBV15 and TRBJ1-3, the complete variable domain reads DAMVIQNPRYQVTQFGKPVTLSCSQTLNHNVMYWYQQKSSQAPKLLFHYYDKDFNNEADTPDNFQSRRPNTSFCFLDIRSPGLGDTAMYLCATSRGGQDGNTIYFGEGSWLTVV.

The chain couples TRBV12-5 to TRBJ2-5; 10 positions match TRBD2. The CDR3 has 16 residues. The V gene end was trimmed by 5 bases and the J gene end by 7 bases; junction bases not matched to a gene: 13. CDR1 LGHNT and CDR2 FRNRAP come from the germline V gene. CDR3 coding DNA: TGTGCTAGTGGTCGCCCTAGCGGGAGTTCTTTCGGGACCCAGTACTTC. Protein sequence: CASGRPSGSSFGTQYF. Drawing the rest from reference TRBV12-5 and TRBJ2-5, the complete variable domain is DARVTQTPRHKVTEMGQEVTMRCQPILGHNTVFWYRQTMMQGLELLAYFRNRAPLDDSGMPKDRFSAEMPDATLATLKIQPSEPRDSAVYFCASGRPSGSSFGTQYFGPGTRLLVL.

V and J are TRBV7-3 and TRBJ2-4, with D maybe TRBD1 (6 bases). Trimming took off 5 bases at V and 0 bases at J, with 14 bases between the two ends. CDR3 length equals 16 residues. The germline CDR1 and CDR2 sequences are SGHTA and FQGTGA. CDR3 protein: CASSPQGQLAKNIQYF. In DNA, the CDR3 is TGTGCCAGCAGCCCCCAAGGACAGCTAGCCAAAAACATTCAGTACTTC.

This chain links TRBV5-6 with TRBJ2-5; 7 bases are shared with TRBD2. V lost 0 bases to trimming and J lost 4 bases; unmatched junction nucleotides: 9. The germline gives CDR1 SGHDT, CDR2 YYEEEE. The CDR3 is 16 amino acids. CDR3 in amino acids: CASSLASGPGGETQYF. CDR3 sequence (DNA): TGTGCCAGCAGCTTGGCATCGGGGCCGGGGGGAGAGACCCAGTACTTC.

This chain connects TRBV27 to TRBJ1-6; TRBD1 is a possible D gene (6 bases). The CDR3 consists of 14 residues. CDR1 and CDR2 (germline): MNHEY, SMNVEV (reference sequence). Trimming cost V 6 bases and J 9 bases, with 15 bases left between them. This CDR3 reads CASRLQGSSSPLHF. The CDR3 DNA is TGTGCCAGCAGATTACAGGGTTCGAGTTCACCCCTCCACTTT.

J is TRBJ2-1 and V is TRBV4-3; D remains ambiguous. This CDR3 is built from 15 residues. CDR1 and CDR2 from the germline V gene are LGHNA and YSLEER. Trimming pared 3 bases from V and 5 bases from J, leaving 14 bases between. CDR3 residues: CASSHLPLENNEQFF. DNA of the CDR3: TGCGCCAGCAGCCACCTCCCCCTAGAAAACAATGAGCAGTTCTTC.

The count of this clone is one. Other nucleotide sequences from this sample produce the same CDR3. The chain has TRBV29-1 and TRBJ1-5; TRBD1 agrees at 8 bases. Trimming took 4 bases from V and 4 from J; bases not matched to a gene: 3. CDR3 length equals 13 residues. CDR1 and CDR2 (germline): SQVTM, ANQGSEA. CDR3 sequence reads: CSVGQGSNQPQHF. The CDR3 DNA reads as TGCAGCGTTGGACAGGGGTCAAATCAGCCCCAGCATTTT.

The chain has TRBV9 and TRBJ1-2; no clear D gene. The CDR3 runs 15 residues. V lost 0 bases to trimming and J lost 1 base, with 10 bases between them. Germline V CDR1 and CDR2: SGDLS, YYNGEE. The CDR3 here is CASSVGADNNYGYTF. Here the CDR3 DNA reads TGTGCCAGCAGCGTAGGGGCAGACAATAACTATGGCTACACCTTC. Full variable domain (remainder filled in from reference TRBV9 and TRBJ1-2): DSGVTQTPKHLITATGQRVTLRCSPRSGDLSVYWYQQSLDQGLQFLIQYYNGEERAKGNILERFSAQQFPDLHSELNLSSLELGDSALYFCASSVGADNNYGYTFGSGTRLTVV.

V gene TRBV27 combines with J gene TRBJ2-7; TRBD2 aligns across 7 bases. V was pared by 8 bases and J by 3 bases, with 10 bases of the junction left unmatched. The CDR3 extends over 14 amino acids. The germline V gene has CDR1 MNHEY and CDR2 SMNVEV (reference sequence). The CDR3 sequence is CASGAGLEYYEQYF. The DNA of the CDR3 is TGTGCCAGCGGAGCAGGACTAGAATACTACGAGCAGTACTTC.

This clone appeared a single time. This sequence joins TRBV5-5 and TRBJ2-7; D gene uncertain. V lost 7 bases, J lost 2 bases, and 13 bases lay in between. The CDR3 is 13 amino acids. Germline-derived CDR1 and CDR2 are SGHKS and YYEKEE (reference sequence). CDR3 in amino acids: CASYLTSPYEQYF. In DNA, the CDR3 is TGTGCCAGCTATCTCACGAGCCCCTACGAGCAGTACTTC.

CDR3 nucleotides: TGTGCCACCAGCAGAGAAGGGCAGGGCAAAAACATTCAGTACTTC. Translation: CATSREGQGKNIQYF. This chain links TRBV15 with TRBJ2-4; perhaps TRBD1 as D (5 bases). CDR1 LNHNV and CDR2 YYDKDF come from the germline V gene (reference sequence). The length of the CDR3 is 15 residues. V was cut by 0 bases and J by 3 bases, with 9 bases left in between.

The chain links TRBV29-1 to TRBJ2-7; tentative D call: TRBD1 (6 bases). Per the germline V gene, CDR1 is SQVTM and CDR2 is ANQGSEA. V lost 4 bases to trimming and J lost 7 bases, with 17 bases between them. The CDR3 length is 13 residues. In nucleotides, the CDR3 is TGCAGCGTTGTCCCCACGCCGAGGGGGGAGCAGTACTTC. This encodes CSVVPTPRGEQYF.

The gene calls are TRBV7-3 and TRBJ2-3; 10 nucleotides align to TRBD2. V gave up 2 bases and J gave up 5 bases; unmatched junction bases: 4. From germline, CDR1 is SGHTA and CDR2 FQGTGA. The CDR3 sequence is 15 residues long. The CDR3: CASSLSSGRGDTQYF. The CDR3, as DNA: TGTGCCAGCAGCTTATCTAGCGGGAGAGGAGATACGCAGTATTTT.

The genes are TRBV3-1 (or the pseudogene TRBV3-2) and TRBJ1-3, with D maybe TRBD1 (5 bases). Germline values: CDR1 LGHDT, CDR2 YNNKEL (reference sequence). V dropped 4 bases and J dropped 0 bases, with 16 bases sitting between them. The CDR3 consists of 17 residues. DNA for the CDR3: TGTGCCAGCAGCCGACCTACAGGATCAAACTCTGGAAACACCATATATTTT. Translating gives CASSRPTGSNSGNTIYF.

The rearrangement links TRBV27 to TRBJ2-1, with a tentative D call TRBD1 (5 bases). The CDR3 spans 14 residues. V was cut by 7 bases and J by 5 bases, with 15 bases left in between. Per germline, CDR1 MNHEY and CDR2 SMNVEV (reference sequence). The CDR3 sequence: CASTSRARDNEQFF. The CDR3 DNA is TGTGCCAGCACCAGTCGTGCCAGGGACAATGAGCAGTTCTTC.

The V gene is TRBV5-1, the J gene TRBJ2-3, with 8 bases that match TRBD1. V lost 6 bases, J lost 1 base, and 1 base stayed unmatched. The length of the CDR3 is 13 residues. Looked up from germline, CDR1 is SGHRS and CDR2 is YFSETQ. This CDR3 reads CASMDRGTDTQYF. DNA of the CDR3: TGCGCCAGCATGGACAGGGGCACAGATACGCAGTATTTT.

Here the CDR3 reads CASSLGGQGASKGYTF. The CDR3 DNA is TGTGCCAGCAGCTTAGGTGGTCAGGGGGCATCGAAAGGCTACACCTTC. The J gene is TRBJ1-2, the V gene TRBV11-2; 8 bases line up with TRBD1. The length of the CDR3 is 16 residues. Germline CDR1 SGHAT, CDR2 FQNNGV. Losses at the gene ends were 1 base for V and 8 bases for J; bases not matched to a gene: 12.

CDR3 protein: CASSLVQLGNTIYF. The CDR3 coding sequence is TGTGCCAGCAGCTTGGTGCAGTTAGGAAACACCATATATTTT. The V and J genes are TRBV5-6 and TRBJ1-3; D is unresolved. V lost 0 bases to trimming and J lost 4 bases, with 8 bases between them. Germline V gene data show CDR1 as SGHDT and CDR2 as YYEEEE. The CDR3 sequence is 14 residues long.

This clone was observed once. This chain uses TRBV18 with TRBJ1-5; maybe TRBD1 (6 bases). V lost 6 bases to trimming and J lost 3 bases, with 21 bases between them. The CDR3 has 17 residues. CDR1 KGHSH and CDR2 LQKENI come from the germline V gene. The CDR3 DNA sequence: TGTGCCAGCTCCCCCCTGGGGGGGCGATTTGTCAATCAGCCCCAGCATTTT. Protein sequence: CASSPLGGRFVNQPQHF.

V and J are TRBV6-6 and TRBJ1-5, with 7 bases aligning to TRBD1. V lost 3 bases to trimming and J lost 2 bases; unmatched junction nucleotides: 1. The CDR3 has 14 residues. Per the germline V gene, CDR1 is MNHNY and CDR2 is SVGAGI (reference sequence). For the CDR3, the DNA is TGTGCCAGCAGTTATCAGGGGGGCAATCAGCCCCAGCATTTT. Protein sequence: CASSYQGGNQPQHF.

The chain joins TRBV6-5 to TRBJ1-5; D ambiguous. V was pared by 6 bases and J by 6 bases, with 12 bases between. CDR1 is MNHEY and CDR2 is SVGAGI in the germline V gene. The CDR3 has 13 residues. The CDR3 nucleotides are TGTGCCAGCAGCGGATCTCGGGGTCAGCCCCAGCATTTT. Translating it yields CASSGSRGQPQHF.

The chain links TRBV5-4 to TRBJ1-2; D may be TRBD1 (5 bases). Trimming removed 0 bases from V and 3 bases from J, with 12 bases in between. Germline values: CDR1 SGHNT, CDR2 YYREEE (reference sequence). The CDR3 runs to 15 residues. The CDR3 spells CASSLVGRAHYGYTF. Here the CDR3 DNA reads TGTGCCAGCAGCTTGGTGGGCAGGGCTCACTATGGCTACACCTTC.

The chain joins TRBV20-1 to TRBJ1-1, with no clear D. The V end lost 5 bases, the J end lost 12 bases, and 16 bases lay between the germline ends. This CDR3 is 11 amino acids long. Germline values: CDR1 DFQATT, CDR2 SNEGSKA (reference sequence). The CDR3 loop reads CSAVPGGRSFF. The CDR3 DNA reads TGCAGTGCTGTCCCCGGCGGGAGGTCTTTCTTT.

J is TRBJ1-2 and V is TRBV2, with D uncertain. V was clipped by 4 bases and J by 4 bases, with 10 bases between them. The CDR3 extends over 13 amino acids. Germline V gene lookup returns CDR1 SNHLY and CDR2 FYNNEI. The CDR3 here is CASSVDKAYGYTF. The CDR3 DNA follows: TGTGCCAGCAGTGTAGACAAGGCCTATGGCTACACCTTC. The whole variable domain, remainder taken from reference TRBV2 and TRBJ1-2, is EPEVTQTPSHQVTQMGQEVILRCVPISNHLYFYWYRQILGQKVEFLVSFYNNEISEKSEIFDDQFSVERPDGSNFTLKIRSTKLEDSAMYFCASSVDKAYGYTFGSGTRLTVV.